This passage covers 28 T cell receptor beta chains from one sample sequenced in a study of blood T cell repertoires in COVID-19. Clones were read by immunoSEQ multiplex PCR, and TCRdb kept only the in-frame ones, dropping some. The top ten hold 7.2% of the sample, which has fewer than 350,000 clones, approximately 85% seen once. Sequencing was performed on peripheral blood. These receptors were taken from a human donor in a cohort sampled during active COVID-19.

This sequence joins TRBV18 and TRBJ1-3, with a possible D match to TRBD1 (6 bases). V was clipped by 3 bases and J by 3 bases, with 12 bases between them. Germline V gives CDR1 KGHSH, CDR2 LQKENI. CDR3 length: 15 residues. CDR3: CASSPQQGDGNTIYF. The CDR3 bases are TGTGCCAGCTCACCCCAACAGGGAGATGGAAACACCATATATTTT.

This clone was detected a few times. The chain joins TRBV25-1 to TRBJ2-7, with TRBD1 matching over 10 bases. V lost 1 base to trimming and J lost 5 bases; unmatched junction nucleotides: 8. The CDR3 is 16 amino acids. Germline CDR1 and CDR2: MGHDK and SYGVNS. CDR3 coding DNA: TGTGCCAGCAGTGAATCCCTGGGACAGGGGTCCAACGAGCAGTACTTC. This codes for CASSESLGQGSNEQYF.

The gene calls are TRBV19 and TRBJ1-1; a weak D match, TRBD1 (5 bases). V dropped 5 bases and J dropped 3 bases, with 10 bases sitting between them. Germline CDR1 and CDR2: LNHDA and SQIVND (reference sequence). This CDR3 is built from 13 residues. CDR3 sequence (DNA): TGTGCCAGTAGTTCGACAGAGTACACTGAAGCTTTCTTT. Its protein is CASSSTEYTEAFF.

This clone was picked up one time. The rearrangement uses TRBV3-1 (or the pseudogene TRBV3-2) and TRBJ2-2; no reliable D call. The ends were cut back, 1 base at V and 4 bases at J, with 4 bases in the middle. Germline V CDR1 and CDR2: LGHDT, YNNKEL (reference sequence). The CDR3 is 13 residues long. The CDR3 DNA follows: TGTGCCAGCAGCCAAGTGAGCACCGGGGAGCTGTTTTTT. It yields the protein CASSQVSTGELFF.

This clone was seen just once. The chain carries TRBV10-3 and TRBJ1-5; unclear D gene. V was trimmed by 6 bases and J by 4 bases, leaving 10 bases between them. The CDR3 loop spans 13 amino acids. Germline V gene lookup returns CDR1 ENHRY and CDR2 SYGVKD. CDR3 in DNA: TGTGCCATCAGACCGGACTGGAATCAGCCCCAGCATTTT. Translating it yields CAIRPDWNQPQHF.

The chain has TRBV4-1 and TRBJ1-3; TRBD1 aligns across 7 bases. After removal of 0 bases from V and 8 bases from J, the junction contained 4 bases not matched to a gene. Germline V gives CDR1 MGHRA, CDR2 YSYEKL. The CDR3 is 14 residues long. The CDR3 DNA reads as TGCGCCAGCAGCCAAGAAGGCAGGGGGGACACCATATATTTT. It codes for CASSQEGRGDTIYF.

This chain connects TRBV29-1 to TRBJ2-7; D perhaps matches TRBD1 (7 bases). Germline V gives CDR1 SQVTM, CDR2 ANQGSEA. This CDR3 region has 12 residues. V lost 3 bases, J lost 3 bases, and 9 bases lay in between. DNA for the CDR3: TGCAGCGTTGATCAGGGGGGCTACGAGCAGTACTTC. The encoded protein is CSVDQGGYEQYF.

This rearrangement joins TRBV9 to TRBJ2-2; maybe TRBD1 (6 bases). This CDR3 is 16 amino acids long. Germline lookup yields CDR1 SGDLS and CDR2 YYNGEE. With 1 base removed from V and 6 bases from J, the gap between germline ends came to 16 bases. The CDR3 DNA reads TGTGCCAGCAGCGTACAGGGGTCCCGGGCCGCCGGGGAGCTGTTTTTT. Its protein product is CASSVQGSRAAGELFF.

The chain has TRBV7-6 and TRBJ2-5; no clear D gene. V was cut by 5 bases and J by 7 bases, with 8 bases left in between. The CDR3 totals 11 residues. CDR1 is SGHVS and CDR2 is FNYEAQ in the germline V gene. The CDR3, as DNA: TGTGCCAGCAGCCTTCGTATGACCCAGTACTTC. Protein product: CASSLRMTQYF.

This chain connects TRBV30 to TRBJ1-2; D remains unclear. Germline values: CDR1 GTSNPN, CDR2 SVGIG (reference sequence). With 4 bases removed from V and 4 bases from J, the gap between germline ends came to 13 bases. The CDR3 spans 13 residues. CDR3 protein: CAWKIIGAYGYTF. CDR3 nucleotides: TGTGCCTGGAAAATTATAGGAGCCTATGGCTACACCTTC.

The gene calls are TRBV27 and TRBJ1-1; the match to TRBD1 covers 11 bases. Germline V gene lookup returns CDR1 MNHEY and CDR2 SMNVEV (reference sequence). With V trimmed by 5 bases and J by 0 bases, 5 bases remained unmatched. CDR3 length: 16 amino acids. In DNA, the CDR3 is TGTGCCAGCAGTCCGGGGACAGGGGGTGTGAACACTGAAGCTTTCTTT. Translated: CASSPGTGGVNTEAFF.

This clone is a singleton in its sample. Here the CDR3 reads CASSGVSGTEAFF. The CDR3 nucleotides read TGTGCCAGCAGCGGGGTGAGCGGCACTGAAGCTTTCTTT. The chain combines TRBV5-6 with TRBJ1-1; D not resolved. Trimming removed 4 bases from V and 4 bases from J, with 11 bases in between. CDR1 and CDR2 from the germline V gene are SGHDT and YYEEEE. The CDR3 runs to 13 residues. Full variable domain (outside the CDR3, taken from reference TRBV5-6 and TRBJ1-1): DAGVTQSPTHLIKTRGQQVTLRCSPKSGHDTVSWYQQALGQGPQFIFQYYEEEERQRGNFPDRFSGHQFPNYSSELNVNALLLGDSALYLCASSGVSGTEAFFGQGTRLTVV.

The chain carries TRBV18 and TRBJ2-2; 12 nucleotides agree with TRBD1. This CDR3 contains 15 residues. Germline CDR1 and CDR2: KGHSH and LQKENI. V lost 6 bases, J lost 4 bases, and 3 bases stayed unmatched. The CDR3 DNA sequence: TGTGCCAGCTCGTCGGGACAGGGGGCCACCGGGGAGCTGTTTTTT. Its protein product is CASSSGQGATGELFF.

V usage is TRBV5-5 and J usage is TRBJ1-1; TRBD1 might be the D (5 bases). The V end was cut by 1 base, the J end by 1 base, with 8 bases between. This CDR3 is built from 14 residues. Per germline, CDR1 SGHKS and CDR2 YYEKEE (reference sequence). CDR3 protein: CASSLRQGNTEAFF. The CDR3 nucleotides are TGTGCCAGCAGCTTGCGGCAGGGGAACACTGAAGCTTTCTTT.

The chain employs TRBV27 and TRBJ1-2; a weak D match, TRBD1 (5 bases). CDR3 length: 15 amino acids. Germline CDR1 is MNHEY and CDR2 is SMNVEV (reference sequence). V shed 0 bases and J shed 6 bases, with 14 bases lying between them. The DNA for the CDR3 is TGTGCCAGCAGTTTATCGGCCTCGGGGGGTGATGGCTACACCTTC. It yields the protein CASSLSASGGDGYTF.

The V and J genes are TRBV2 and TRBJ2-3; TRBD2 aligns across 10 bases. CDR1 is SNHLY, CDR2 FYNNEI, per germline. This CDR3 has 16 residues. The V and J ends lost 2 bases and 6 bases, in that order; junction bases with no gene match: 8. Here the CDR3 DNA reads TGTGCCAGCAGTGAACTCGTGAGCGGGGGGGCGGATACGCAGTATTTT. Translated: CASSELVSGGADTQYF.

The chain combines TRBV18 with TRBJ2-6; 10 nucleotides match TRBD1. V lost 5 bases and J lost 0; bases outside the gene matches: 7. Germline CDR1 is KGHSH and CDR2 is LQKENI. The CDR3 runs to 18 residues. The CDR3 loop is CASSSRDRGNSGANVLTF. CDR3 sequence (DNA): TGTGCCAGCTCATCCCGGGACAGGGGCAACTCTGGGGCCAACGTCCTGACTTTC.

The CDR3 spells CASSPYQSAGAAGNTIYF. CDR3 nucleotides: TGCGCCAGCAGCCCGTACCAAAGTGCAGGGGCGGCTGGAAACACCATATATTTT. The rearrangement links TRBV5-1 to TRBJ1-3, with D possibly being TRBD1 (6 bases). Germline CDR1 is SGHRS and CDR2 is YFSETQ. CDR3 length: 18 residues. Trimming took off 4 bases at V and 2 bases at J, with 22 bases between the two ends. The full variable domain, in which reference TRBV5-1 and TRBJ1-3 provide the parts outside the CDR3, is KAGVTQTPRYLIKTRGQQVTLSCSPISGHRSVSWYQQTPGQGLQFLFEYFSETQRNKGNFPGRFSGRQFSNSRSEMNVSTLELGDSALYLCASSPYQSAGAAGNTIYFGEGSWLTVV.

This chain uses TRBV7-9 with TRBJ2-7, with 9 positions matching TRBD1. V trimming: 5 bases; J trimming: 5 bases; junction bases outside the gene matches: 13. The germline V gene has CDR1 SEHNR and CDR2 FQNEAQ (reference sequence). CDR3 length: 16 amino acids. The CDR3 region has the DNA TGTGCCAGCAGCCAACTCCCCGGGACAGGGTCCCACGAGCAGTACTTC. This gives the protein CASSQLPGTGSHEQYF.

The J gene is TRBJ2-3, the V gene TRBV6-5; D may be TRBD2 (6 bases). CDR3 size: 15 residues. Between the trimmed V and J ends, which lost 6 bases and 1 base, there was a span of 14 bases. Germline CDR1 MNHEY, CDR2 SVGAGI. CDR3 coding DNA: TGTGCCAGCAGACACCGGGACTCGGGCACAGATACGCAGTATTTT. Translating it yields CASRHRDSGTDTQYF.

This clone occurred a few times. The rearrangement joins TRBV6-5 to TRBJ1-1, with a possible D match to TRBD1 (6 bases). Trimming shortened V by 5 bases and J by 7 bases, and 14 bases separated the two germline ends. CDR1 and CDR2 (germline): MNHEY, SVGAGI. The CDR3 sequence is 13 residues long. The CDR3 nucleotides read TGTGCCAGCAGTCTCACAGGGTGGGGTGAAGCTTTCTTT. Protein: CASSLTGWGEAFF.

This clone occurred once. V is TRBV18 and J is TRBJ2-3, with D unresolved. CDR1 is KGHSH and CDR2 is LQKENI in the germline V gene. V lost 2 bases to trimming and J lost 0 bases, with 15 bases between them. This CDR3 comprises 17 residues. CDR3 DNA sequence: TGTGCCAGCTCACCAGAGGAAGGTCTGCCTAGCACAGATACGCAGTATTTT. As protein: CASSPEEGLPSTDTQYF.

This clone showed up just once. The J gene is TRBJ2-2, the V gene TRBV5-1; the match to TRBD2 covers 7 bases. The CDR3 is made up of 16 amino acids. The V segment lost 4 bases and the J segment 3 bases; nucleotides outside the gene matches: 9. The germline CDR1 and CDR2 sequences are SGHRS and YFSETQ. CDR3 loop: CASSDQRLADTGELFF. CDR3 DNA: TGCGCCAGCAGCGACCAAAGACTAGCCGACACCGGGGAGCTGTTTTTT.

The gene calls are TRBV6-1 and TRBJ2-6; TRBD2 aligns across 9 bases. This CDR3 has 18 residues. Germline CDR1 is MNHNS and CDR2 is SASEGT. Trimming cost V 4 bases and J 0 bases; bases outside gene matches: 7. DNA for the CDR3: TGTGCCAGCAGTGCTGGGACTAGCCACTCCTCTGGGGCCAACGTCCTGACTTTC. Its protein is CASSAGTSHSSGANVLTF.

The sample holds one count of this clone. CDR3 DNA: TGTGCCAGCAGCGGGGGGATCGGGACCGTCAAGGCCGAGCAGTACTTC. Translated, it gives CASSGGIGTVKAEQYF. V gene TRBV6-2 or TRBV6-3 combines with J gene TRBJ2-7, with TRBD2 identical over 7 bases. Germline trimming cut 6 bases from V and 6 bases from J; bases unmatched to any gene: 17. This CDR3 is built from 16 residues. Germline V lookup: CDR1 MNHEY, CDR2 SVGEGT.

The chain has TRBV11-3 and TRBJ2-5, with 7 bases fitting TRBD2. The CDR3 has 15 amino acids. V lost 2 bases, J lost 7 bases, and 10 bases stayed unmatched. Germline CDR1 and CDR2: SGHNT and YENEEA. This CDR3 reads CASSLSPASGGTQYF. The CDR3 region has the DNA TGTGCCAGCAGCTTATCCCCGGCTAGCGGCGGGACCCAGTACTTC.

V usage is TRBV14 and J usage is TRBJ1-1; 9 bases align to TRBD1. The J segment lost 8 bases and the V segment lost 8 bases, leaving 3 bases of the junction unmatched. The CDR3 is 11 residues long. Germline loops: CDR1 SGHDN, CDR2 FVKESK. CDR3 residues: CASGTGSEAFF. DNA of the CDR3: TGTGCCAGCGGGACAGGGTCCGAAGCTTTCTTT.

The CDR3 spells CASSFTRDRSYEQYF. The CDR3, as DNA: TGTGCCAGCAGTTTTACCCGGGACAGATCCTACGAGCAGTACTTC. The chain recombines TRBV27 with TRBJ2-7; 7 bases line up with TRBD1. This CDR3 has 15 residues. Germline V CDR1 and CDR2: MNHEY, SMNVEV (reference sequence). The V segment lost 3 bases and the J segment 1 base; nucleotides outside the gene matches: 6.